This is a list of T cell receptor beta chains from one sample in a study of cytomegalovirus exposure and HLA in healthy donors. Method: immunoSEQ multiplex PCR; TCRdb's copy keeps in-frame clones and lacks some. The data hold under 200,000 clones, with about 73% observed a single time. Sequenced input: PBMCs. These receptors all stem from a woman in her 40s in good health and CMV-seronegative. CDR3s include the opening cysteine and the closing phenylalanine or tryptophan. D genes are given only for firm matches. Not all rows give a size; the values are once, few, many and, for expanded clones, a class.

CDR3aa,CDR3nt,abundance,j_gene,v_gene,d_gene
CASSPSSPPYEQYF,TGTGCCAGCTCACCATCGAGTCCTCCCTACGAGCAGTACTTC,-,TRBJ2-7,TRBV18,-
CASSHQGTPNEQFF,TGTGCCAGTAGTCATCAGGGGACCCCCAATGAGCAGTTCTTC,-,TRBJ2-1,TRBV19,-
CASSQVTSGTQYF,TGTGCCAGCAGCCAAGTAACTAGCGGGACGCAGTACTTC,-,TRBJ2-7,TRBV14,TRBD2
CASSQPTRRDVDYGYTF,TGCGCCAGCAGCCAACCCACGCGGAGGGATGTCGACTATGGCTACACCTTC,once,TRBJ1-2,TRBV4-1,-
CASSWSGANEKLFF,TGCGCCAGCAGTTGGTCAGGGGCCAATGAAAAACTGTTTTTT,-,TRBJ1-4,TRBV10-2,-
CASSSGTGNYGYTF,TGTGCCAGCAGCTCCGGGACAGGGAACTATGGCTACACCTTC,-,TRBJ1-2,TRBV9,TRBD1
CASRTDDRGTTEAFF,TGTGCCAGCAGGACCGATGACAGGGGGACCACTGAAGCTTTCTTT,-,TRBJ1-1,TRBV6-1,TRBD1
CASRNRSSNTEAFF,TGTGCCAGCAGAAACAGGAGTTCGAACACTGAAGCTTTCTTT,-,TRBJ1-1,TRBV2,-
CASSWGGPNTGELFF,TGCGCCAGCAGCTGGGGGGGCCCGAACACCGGGGAGCTGTTTTTT,-,TRBJ2-2,TRBV5-1,-
CASSQTGLAARYEQYF,TGCGCCAGCAGCCAAACTGGACTAGCGGCCCGCTACGAGCAGTACTTC,-,TRBJ2-7,TRBV4-1,TRBD2
CASSPSTSGGYNEQFF,TGTGCCAGCTCACCTTCTACTAGCGGGGGGTACAATGAGCAGTTCTTC,-,TRBJ2-1,TRBV18,TRBD2
CASSDSSGADTQYF,TGTGCCAGCAGTGACTCTAGCGGGGCAGATACGCAGTATTTT,-,TRBJ2-3,TRBV6-4,TRBD2
CASSKRTGGLGEAFF,TGTGCCAGCAGTAAACGGACAGGGGGCTTGGGTGAAGCTTTCTTT,-,TRBJ1-1,TRBV27,TRBD1
CASNYPGSEQYF,TGTGCCAGCAACTATCCGGGGAGCGAGCAGTACTTC,once,TRBJ2-7,TRBV6-5,-
CASGPGGADNQPQHF,TGTGCTAGTGGGCCAGGGGGAGCGGACAATCAGCCCCAGCATTTT,-,TRBJ1-5,TRBV12-5,TRBD1
CASSTPYGTVLTGELFF,TGTGCCAGCAGTACGCCGTACGGGACAGTGCTCACCGGGGAGCTGTTTTTT,once,TRBJ2-2,TRBV27,TRBD1
CASSQDSTGSYGYTF,TGCGCCAGCAGCCAAGATAGTACGGGGAGCTATGGCTACACCTTC,few,TRBJ1-2,TRBV4-1,-
CASSLIPTGVPLATNEKLFF,TGTGCCAGCAGCTTAATCCCGACAGGGGTACCCCTTGCAACTAATGAAAAACTGTTTTTT,once,TRBJ1-4,TRBV7-6,TRBD1
CATSREEGTKNIQYF,TGTGCCACCAGCAGAGAAGAGGGCACCAAAAACATTCAGTACTTC,-,TRBJ2-4,TRBV15,-
CANRQGPGYEQYF,TGTGCCAACAGACAGGGCCCGGGGTACGAGCAGTACTTC,few,TRBJ2-7,TRBV6-6,TRBD1
CASSPGLAGGYEQYF,TGTGCCAGCAGTCCTGGACTAGCGGGGGGCTACGAGCAGTACTTC,-,TRBJ2-7,TRBV2,TRBD2
CASSAAPDRFEKLFF,TGTGCCAGCAGCGCAGCCCCGGACAGGTTCGAAAAACTGTTTTTT,-,TRBJ1-4,TRBV9,TRBD1
CASSPGTGLAKNIQYF,TGTGCCAGCAGCCCGGGGACAGGGTTAGCCAAAAACATTCAGTACTTC,-,TRBJ2-4,TRBV14,TRBD1
CASSSVYTEAFF,TGTGCCAGCAGTTCCGTTTACACTGAAGCTTTCTTT,once,TRBJ1-1,TRBV6-5,-
CASSPQGIGTGELFF,TGTGCCAGCAGCCCCCAGGGTATTGGCACCGGGGAGCTGTTTTTT,-,TRBJ2-2,TRBV7-3,-
CASSLFEMEPTFF,TGCGCCAGCAGCTTGTTTGAAATGGAGCCGACCTTCTTC,-,TRBJ1-2,TRBV5-1,-
CSKFRGEEAFF,TGCAGTAAATTCAGGGGAGAAGAAGCTTTCTTT,-,TRBJ1-1,TRBV20-1,-
CASSLPGSNSPLHF,TGTGCCAGCAGTCTACCGGGTAGTAACTCACCCCTCCACTTT,-,TRBJ1-6,TRBV27,-
CASSYSSLDTQYF,TGTGCCAGCAGTTACTCGAGTCTAGATACGCAGTATTTT,few,TRBJ2-3,TRBV6-6,-
CASSIVGQGDEQYF,TGTGCCAGTAGTATAGTCGGGCAGGGGGACGAGCAGTACTTC,-,TRBJ2-7,TRBV19,TRBD1
CASGLPTRQGPDQPQHF,TGTGCTAGTGGTTTGCCAACCAGACAGGGCCCGGATCAGCCCCAGCATTTT,once,TRBJ1-5,TRBV12-5,TRBD1
CASSGGLGRGVRDTQYF,TGTGCCAGCAGCGGAGGACTCGGGCGGGGGGTTAGAGATACGCAGTATTTT,-,TRBJ2-3,TRBV5-4,TRBD2
CAGTRTGTNYEQYF,TGTGCCGGCACCCGGACAGGGACAAACTACGAGCAGTACTTC,-,TRBJ2-7,TRBV2,TRBD1
CASSYRLDTRDEAFF,TGTGCCAGCAGTTACCGACTGGACACCAGAGATGAAGCTTTCTTT,-,TRBJ1-1,TRBV6-6,-
CASGTSGGRGEQYF,TGTGCCAGTGGGACTAGCGGGGGGCGAGGAGAGCAGTACTTC,-,TRBJ2-7,TRBV7-9,TRBD2
CASSPPGTGGNRPSYEQYF,TGTGCCAGCTCACCACCCGGGACAGGGGGCAACAGGCCCTCCTACGAGCAGTACTTC,few,TRBJ2-7,TRBV18,TRBD1
CSVFHSGGGRNEQFF,TGCAGCGTTTTCCATAGCGGGGGGGGTAGGAATGAGCAGTTCTTC,-,TRBJ2-1,TRBV29-1,TRBD2
CASRTGANNQPQHF,TGTGCCAGCAGGACAGGGGCGAACAATCAGCCCCAGCATTTT,few,TRBJ1-5,TRBV6-1,TRBD1
CANAPSSGNTIYF,TGTGCCAACGCTCCGAGCTCCGGAAACACCATATATTTT,-,TRBJ1-3,TRBV7-9,-
CASSLGRGGNNEQFF,TGTGCCAGCAGCTTGGGGCGGGGGGGCAACAATGAGCAGTTCTTC,-,TRBJ2-1,TRBV11-3,TRBD2
CASSQVGRAGIDTGELFF,TGTGCCAGCAGCCAAGTCGGTCGGGCGGGGATCGACACCGGGGAGCTGTTTTTT,-,TRBJ2-2,TRBV14,-
CASSLPSGGALDEQFF,TGTGCCAGCAGCTTGCCCAGCGGGGGGGCTTTAGATGAGCAGTTCTTC,few,TRBJ2-1,TRBV5-5,TRBD2
CASSLSRGNTDTQYF,TGTGCCAGCAGCTTGAGTCGGGGGAACACAGATACGCAGTATTTT,-,TRBJ2-3,TRBV5-4,-
CASSLTRDRGIDEQYF,TGTGCCAGTAGTCTCACCCGGGACAGGGGAATCGACGAGCAGTACTTC,-,TRBJ2-7,TRBV19,TRBD1
CASTRGPGGANVLTF,TGTGCCAGCACCAGGGGGCCCGGTGGGGCCAACGTCCTGACTTTC,-,TRBJ2-6,TRBV28,TRBD1
CASSLGLGNSPLHF,TGTGCCAGCAGTTTGGGACTAGGGAATTCACCCCTCCACTTT,-,TRBJ1-6,TRBV27,-
CASRAQVLGEKLFF,TGTGCCAGCAGAGCACAGGTCCTTGGCGAAAAACTGTTTTTT,-,TRBJ1-4,TRBV28,-
CAASGHSSDIQYF,TGTGCCGCCTCGGGACACAGTTCGGACATTCAGTACTTC,-,TRBJ2-4,TRBV15,-
CASRAGTGNDYGYTF,TGCGCCAGCAGGGCCGGGACAGGGAACGACTATGGCTACACCTTC,-,TRBJ1-2,TRBV5-1,TRBD1
CASRGDRDKLQNTEAFF,TGTGCCAGCAGGGGGGACAGGGACAAACTTCAGAACACTGAAGCTTTCTTT,-,TRBJ1-1,TRBV11-2,TRBD1